The following is a T cell receptor (beta chain) sequence with its context. Clones were read by immunoSEQ multiplex PCR, and TCRdb kept only the in-frame ones, dropping some. Of 70,000 to 95,000 clones listed, around 92% are singletons. This sample is part of a study of T cell changes during pregnancy in multiple sclerosis. Per germline, CDR1 MNHEY and CDR2 SMNVEV (reference sequence). Trimming removed 5 bases from V and 4 bases from J; junction bases left unmatched: 3. This CDR3 region has 14 residues. The receptor's source is a female donor with multiple sclerosis, enrolled in a pregnancy study. Sequenced material: peripheral blood, taken in the third trimester of pregnancy. This sequence joins TRBV27 and TRBJ1-5; TRBD1 aligns across 9 bases. The CDR3 bases are TGTGCCAGCAGTCTGGGACAGGGTAATCAGCCCCAGCATTTT. The encoded protein is CASSLGQGNQPQHF.